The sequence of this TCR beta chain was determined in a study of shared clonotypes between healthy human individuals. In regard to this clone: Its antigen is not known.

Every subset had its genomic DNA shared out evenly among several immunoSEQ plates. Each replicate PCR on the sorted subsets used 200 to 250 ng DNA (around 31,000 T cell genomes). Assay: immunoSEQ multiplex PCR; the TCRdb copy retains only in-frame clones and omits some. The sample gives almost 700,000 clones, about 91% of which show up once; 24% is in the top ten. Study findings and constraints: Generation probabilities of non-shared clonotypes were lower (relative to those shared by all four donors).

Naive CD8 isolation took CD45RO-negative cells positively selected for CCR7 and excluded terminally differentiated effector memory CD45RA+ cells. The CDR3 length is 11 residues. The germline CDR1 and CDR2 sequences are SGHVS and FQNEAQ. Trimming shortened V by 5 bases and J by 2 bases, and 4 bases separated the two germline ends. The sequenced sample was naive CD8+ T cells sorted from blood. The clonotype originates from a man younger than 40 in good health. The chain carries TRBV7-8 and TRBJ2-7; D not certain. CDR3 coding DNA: TGTGCCAGCAGCCCCGCCTACGAGCAGTACTTC. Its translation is CASSPAYEQYF.